This TCR beta chain was sequenced in a study of metastatic and nonmetastatic thyroid tumors. The wider study: Thyroid patients, malignant and benign, had repertoires compared across blood and tumor or nodule tissue. Study-wide findings and caveats: It was reported that TCR beta diversity was significantly higher in malignant thyroid tumors than benign nodules, in blood and tumor.

This clone was seen ten or more times. The antigen is undetermined. A much larger clone differs from this one at a single base, so this may be a read error. V lost 5 bases, J lost 0 bases, and 14 bases lay in between. The germline V gene has CDR1 SGHVS and CDR2 FQNEAQ. This CDR3 is 16 amino acids long. Original handling: A classifier of distant metastasis in papillary thyroid cancer was built from CDR3 differences (across clinicopathological groups). Via MiXCR, TCRdb re-called the PCR reads. For this entry, the V and J calls and clone size follow TCRdb and not the study's own pipeline. This sample has approximately 10,000 clones, with around 20% found just once. Thyroid surgery took place with no prior treatment in any patient.

V usage is TRBV7-8 and J usage is TRBJ1-3; the D gene is possibly TRBD1 (5 bases). This sequence originates from a female donor with papillary thyroid cancer or a benign thyroid nodule (not recorded which). Some clones in this sample may be carry-over from other donors' samples. Input material: adjacent normal tissue. The CDR3 nucleotides are TGTGCCAGCAGCCGGGGCATCCCAGGCTCTGGAAACACCATATATTTT. It encodes CASSRGIPGSGNTIYF.